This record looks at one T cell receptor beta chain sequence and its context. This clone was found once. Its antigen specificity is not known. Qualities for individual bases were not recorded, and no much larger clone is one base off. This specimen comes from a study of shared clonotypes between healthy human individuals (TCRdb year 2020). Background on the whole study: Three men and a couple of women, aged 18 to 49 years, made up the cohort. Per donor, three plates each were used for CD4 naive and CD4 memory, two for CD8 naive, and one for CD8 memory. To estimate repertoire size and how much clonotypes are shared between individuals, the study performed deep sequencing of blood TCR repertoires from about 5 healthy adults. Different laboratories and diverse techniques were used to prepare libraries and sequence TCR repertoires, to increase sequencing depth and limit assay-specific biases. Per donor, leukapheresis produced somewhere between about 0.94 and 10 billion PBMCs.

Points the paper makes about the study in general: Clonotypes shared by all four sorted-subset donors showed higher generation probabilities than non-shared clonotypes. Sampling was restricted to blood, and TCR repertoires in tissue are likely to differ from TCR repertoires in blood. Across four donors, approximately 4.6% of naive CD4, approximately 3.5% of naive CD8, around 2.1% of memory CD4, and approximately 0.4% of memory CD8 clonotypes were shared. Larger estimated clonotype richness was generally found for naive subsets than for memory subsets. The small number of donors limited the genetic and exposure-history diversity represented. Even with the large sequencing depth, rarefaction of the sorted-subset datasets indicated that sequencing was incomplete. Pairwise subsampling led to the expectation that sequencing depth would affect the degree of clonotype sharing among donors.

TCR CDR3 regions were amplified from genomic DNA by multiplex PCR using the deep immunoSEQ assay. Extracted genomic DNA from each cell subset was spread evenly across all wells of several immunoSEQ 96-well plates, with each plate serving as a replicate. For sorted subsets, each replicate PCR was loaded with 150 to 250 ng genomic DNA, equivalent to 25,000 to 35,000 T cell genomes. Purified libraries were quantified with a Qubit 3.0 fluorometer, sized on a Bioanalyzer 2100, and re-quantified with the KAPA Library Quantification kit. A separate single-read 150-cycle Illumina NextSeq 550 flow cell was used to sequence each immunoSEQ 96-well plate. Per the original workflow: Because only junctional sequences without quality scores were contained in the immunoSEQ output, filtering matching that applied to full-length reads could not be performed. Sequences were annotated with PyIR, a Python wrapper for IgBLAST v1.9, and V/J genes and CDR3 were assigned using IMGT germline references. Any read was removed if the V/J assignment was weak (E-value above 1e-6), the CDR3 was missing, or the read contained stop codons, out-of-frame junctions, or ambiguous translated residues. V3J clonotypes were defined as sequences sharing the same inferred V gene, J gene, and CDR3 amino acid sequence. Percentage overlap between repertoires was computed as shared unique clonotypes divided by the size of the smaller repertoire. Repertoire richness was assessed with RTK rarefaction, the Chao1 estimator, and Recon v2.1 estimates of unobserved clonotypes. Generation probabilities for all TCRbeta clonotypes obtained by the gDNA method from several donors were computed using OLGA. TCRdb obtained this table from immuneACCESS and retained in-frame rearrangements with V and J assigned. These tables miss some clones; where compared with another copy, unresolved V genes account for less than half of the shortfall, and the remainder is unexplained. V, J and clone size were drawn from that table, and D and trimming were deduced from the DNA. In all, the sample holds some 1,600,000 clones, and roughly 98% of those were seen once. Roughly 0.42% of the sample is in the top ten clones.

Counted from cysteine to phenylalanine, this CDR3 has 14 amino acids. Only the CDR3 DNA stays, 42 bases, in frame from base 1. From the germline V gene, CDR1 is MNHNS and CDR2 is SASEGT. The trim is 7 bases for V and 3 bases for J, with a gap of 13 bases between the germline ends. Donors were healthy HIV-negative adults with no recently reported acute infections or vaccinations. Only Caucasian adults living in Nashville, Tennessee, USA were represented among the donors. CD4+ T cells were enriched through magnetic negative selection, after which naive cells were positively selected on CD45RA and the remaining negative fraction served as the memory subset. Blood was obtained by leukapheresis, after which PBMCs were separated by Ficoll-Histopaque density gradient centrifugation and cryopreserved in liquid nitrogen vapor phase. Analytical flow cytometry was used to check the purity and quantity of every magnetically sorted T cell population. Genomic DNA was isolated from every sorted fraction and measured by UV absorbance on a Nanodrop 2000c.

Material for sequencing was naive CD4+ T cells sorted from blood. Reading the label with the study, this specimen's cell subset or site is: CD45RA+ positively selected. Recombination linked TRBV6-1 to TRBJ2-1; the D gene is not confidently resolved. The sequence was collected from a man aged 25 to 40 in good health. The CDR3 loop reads CASKVSASYNEQFF. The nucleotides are TGTGCCAGCAAAGTTTCGGCTAGCTACAATGAGCAGTTCTTC.